The entry below gives a single T cell receptor (beta chain) sequence along with its context. Its target antigen remains unknown. No base-level quality is on record; no much larger clone is a single base apart. Spanning cysteine to phenylalanine, the CDR3 consists of 15 amino acids. Only CDR3 DNA is held: 45 bases, read in frame from base 1. V and J lose 0 bases and 0 bases, and a span of 8 bases separates them. For CDR1 and CDR2, the germline V gene (reference sequence) lists GTSNPN and SVGIG. According to the study, the label for this sample's time point signals: baseline before oral tofacitinib. Peripheral blood and lesional scalp punch biopsies were obtained from patients with alopecia areata. PBMCs were separated by density centrifugation and stained for CD3, CD4 and CD8, after which CD4+ and CD8+ T cells were sorted on a FACSAria. This sample is part of a study of CD8+ T cells in alopecia areata (dated by TCRdb to the late 2010s). At the level of the whole study: The treated patients, all with moderate-to-severe alopecia areata, were enrolled in an open-label pilot trial of oral tofacitinib given at 5 to 10 mg twice daily. In humans, TCRbeta sequencing was performed on scalp tissue and on sorted CD4+ and CD8+ peripheral blood T cells from healthy controls and from patients with patchy or totalis/universalis alopecia areata. RNA was obtained with the PAXgene miRNA kit for fixed scalp, the miRNeasy kit for PBMCs, and the RNeasy kit for mouse skin. High-throughput TCRbeta sequencing was used to examine T cell clonal expansion in alopecia areata in both the C3H/HeJ mouse model and human patients. Patients stayed on tofacitinib for 6 to 18 months and then had 6 months of follow-up off drug so that delayed response and recurrence could be assessed. Tofacitinib-treated patients had biopsies at baseline and at 4 and 24 weeks of treatment, with a later scalp biopsy in several patients. TCRbeta CDR3 regions were amplified by immunoSEQ multiplex PCR with 35 Vbeta forward and 13 Jbeta reverse primers. Clonality in the scalp was compared among normal scalp (n=4), patchy alopecia areata scalp (n=8), and alopecia totalis/universalis scalp (n=8).

Libraries were built with the immunoSEQ multiplex PCR assay. RNA was extracted from all samples and reverse transcribed into cDNA, which served as template for TCR sequencing. First-strand cDNA was synthesized with SuperScript III using a 2:1 mix of oligo-dT and random hexamers. A synthetic immune receptor repertoire was used to measure amplification bias, and any remaining bias was corrected computationally. The authors' analysis ran thus. Raw reads were preprocessed to remove errors, and CDR3 was defined according to IMGT conventions as the region from the conserved cysteine to phenylalanine. To get clonality, Shannon entropy was normalized by log2 of the number of productive unique TCRs and the result was subtracted from 1. Whether scalp clones were CD4 or CD8 was inferred by matching scalp TCRbeta sequences against CD4 and CD8 repertoires sorted from blood. The table comes from immuneACCESS by way of TCRdb, which keeps in-frame sequences with V and J called. Part of the clones is missing from these tables; in studies checked, under half for an unresolved V gene and the rest for unknown reasons. V and J calls plus clone size are reproduced from that table; the DNA served to infer D and trimming. Across this sample there are hundreds of thousands of clones, with less than 80% seen only once. 1% to 1.5% of the sample lies in the top ten.

The full study reports these points: Unlike mouse skin, where gammadelta T cells dominate, normal human skin contains resident alphabeta T cells that get sequenced too, which complicates analysis of the scalp TCR repertoire. Compared with normal scalp, lesional scalp had higher clonality and more expanded CD8+ clones, particularly in alopecia totalis/universalis, a pattern that suggests antigenic drive. Shared TCR sequences between patients were less evident than in mice, which may be partly attributable to HLA diversity in the patient population.

This material consisted of CD4+ T cells sorted from blood, taken at week 0. This sequence was found in a human donor with alopecia areata. The rearranged segments are TRBV30 and TRBJ1-4, with an unclear D gene assignment. The CDR3 region has the sequence CAWSVLVATNEKLFF. The DNA sequence is given as TGTGCCTGGAGTGTTTTGGTTGCAACTAATGAAAAACTGTTTTTT.